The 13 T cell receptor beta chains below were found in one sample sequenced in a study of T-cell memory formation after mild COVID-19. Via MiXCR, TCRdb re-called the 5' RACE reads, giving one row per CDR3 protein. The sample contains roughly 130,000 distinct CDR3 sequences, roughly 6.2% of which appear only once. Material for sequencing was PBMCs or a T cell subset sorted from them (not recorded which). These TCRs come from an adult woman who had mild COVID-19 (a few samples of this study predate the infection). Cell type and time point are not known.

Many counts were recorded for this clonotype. Here the CDR3 reads CASSTQGVAGANVLTF. Written as DNA, the CDR3 is TGTGCCAGCTCAACACAGGGGGTAGCTGGGGCCAACGTCCTGACTTTC. The V gene is TRBV18, the J gene TRBJ2-6; TRBD1 aligns across 8 bases. The V and J ends lost 5 bases and 2 bases, in that order; junction bases with no gene match: 5. In germline, CDR1 is KGHSH, CDR2 LQKENI. The CDR3 covers 16 residues. Looking up the rest from reference TRBV18 and TRBJ2-6 gives the full variable domain: NAGVMQNPRHLVRRRGQEARLRCSPMKGHSHVYWYRQLPEEGLKFMVYLQKENIIDESGMPKERFSAEFPKEGPSILRIQQVVRGDSAAYFCASSTQGVAGANVLTFGAGSRLTVL.

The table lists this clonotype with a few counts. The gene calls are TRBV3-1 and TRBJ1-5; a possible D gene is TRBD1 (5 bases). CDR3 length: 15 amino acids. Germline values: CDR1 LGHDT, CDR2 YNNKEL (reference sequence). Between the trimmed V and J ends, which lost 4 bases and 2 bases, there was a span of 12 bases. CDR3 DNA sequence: TGTGCCAGCAGCCCCGCGGGGGGAGGCAATCAGCCCCAGCATTTT. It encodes CASSPAGGGNQPQHF.

The CDR3 is CSVEGYLGDEQYF. The DNA of the CDR3 is TGCAGCGTTGAGGGCTATCTCGGCGACGAGCAGTACTTC. J is TRBJ2-7 and V is TRBV29-1; D unclear. V was shortened by 3 bases and J by 5 bases, with 14 bases between the two germline ends. CDR1 is SQVTM, CDR2 ANQGSEA, per germline. The CDR3 extends over 13 amino acids.

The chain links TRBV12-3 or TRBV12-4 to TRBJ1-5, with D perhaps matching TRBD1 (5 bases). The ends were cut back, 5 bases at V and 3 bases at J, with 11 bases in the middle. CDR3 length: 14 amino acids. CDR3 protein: CASSPGTDNQPQHF. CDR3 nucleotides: TGTGCCAGCAGTCCCGGGACGGACAATCAGCCCCAGCATTTT.

CDR3: CASSQSPMLSYNEQFF. In nucleotides, the CDR3 is TGTGCCAGCAGCCAATCACCTATGCTCTCCTACAATGAGCAGTTCTTC. The J gene is TRBJ2-1, the V gene TRBV3-1; D is unclear. The germline V gene has CDR1 LGHDT and CDR2 YNNKEL (reference sequence). Trimming removed 2 bases from V and 0 bases from J, with 11 bases in between. The CDR3 is made up of 16 amino acids.

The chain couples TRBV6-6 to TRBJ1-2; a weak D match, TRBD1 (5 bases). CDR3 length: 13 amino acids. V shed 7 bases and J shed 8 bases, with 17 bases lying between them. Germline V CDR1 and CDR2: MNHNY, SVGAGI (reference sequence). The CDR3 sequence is CASTPGQGRGYTF. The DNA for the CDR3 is TGTGCCAGCACCCCCGGGCAGGGCCGAGGCTACACCTTC.

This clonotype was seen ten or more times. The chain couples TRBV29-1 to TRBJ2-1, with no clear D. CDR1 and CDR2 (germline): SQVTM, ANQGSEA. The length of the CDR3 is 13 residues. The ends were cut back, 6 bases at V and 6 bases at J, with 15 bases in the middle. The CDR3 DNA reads TGCAGCGTGTCCCGAGGTTATTCCAATGAGCAGTTCTTC. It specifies CSVSRGYSNEQFF.

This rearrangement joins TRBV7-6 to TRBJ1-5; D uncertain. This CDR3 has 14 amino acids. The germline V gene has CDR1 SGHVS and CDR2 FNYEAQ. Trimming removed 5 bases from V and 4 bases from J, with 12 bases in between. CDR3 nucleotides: TGTGCCAGCAGCGCCCGATTGGGGAATCAGCCCCAGCATTTT. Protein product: CASSARLGNQPQHF.

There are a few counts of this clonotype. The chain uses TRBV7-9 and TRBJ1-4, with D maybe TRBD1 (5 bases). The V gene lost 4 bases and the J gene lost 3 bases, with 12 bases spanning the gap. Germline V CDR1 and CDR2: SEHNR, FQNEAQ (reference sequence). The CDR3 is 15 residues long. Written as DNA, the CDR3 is TGTGCCAGCAGCTCTTCCGGGGGTCCTAATGAAAAACTGTTTTTT. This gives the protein CASSSSGGPNEKLFF. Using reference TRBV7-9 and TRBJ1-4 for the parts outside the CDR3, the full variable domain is DTGVSQNPRHKITKRGQNVTFRCDPISEHNRLYWYRQTLGQGPEFLTYFQNEAQLEKSRLLSDRFSAERPKGSFSTLEIQRTEQGDSAMYLCASSSSGGPNEKLFFGSGTQLSVL.

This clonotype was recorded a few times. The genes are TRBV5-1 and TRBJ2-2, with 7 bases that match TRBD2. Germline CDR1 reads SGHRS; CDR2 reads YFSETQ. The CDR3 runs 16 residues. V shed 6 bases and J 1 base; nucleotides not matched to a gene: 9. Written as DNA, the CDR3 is TGCGCCAGCATGCCTCAAGCGGGATGGAACACCGGGGAGCTGTTTTTT. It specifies CASMPQAGWNTGELFF.

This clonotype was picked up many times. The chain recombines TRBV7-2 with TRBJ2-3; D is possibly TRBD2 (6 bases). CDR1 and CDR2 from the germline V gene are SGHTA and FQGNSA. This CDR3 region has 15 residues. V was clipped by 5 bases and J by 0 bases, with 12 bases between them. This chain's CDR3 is CASSKDYLSTDTQYF. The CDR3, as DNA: TGTGCCAGCAGCAAGGACTACCTTAGCACAGATACGCAGTATTTT. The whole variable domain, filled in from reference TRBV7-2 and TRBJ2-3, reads GAGVSQSPSNKVTEKGKDVELRCDPISGHTALYWYRQSLGQGLEFLIYFQGNSAPDKSGLPSDRFSAERTGGSVSTLTIQRTQQEDSAVYLCASSKDYLSTDTQYFGPGTRLTVL.

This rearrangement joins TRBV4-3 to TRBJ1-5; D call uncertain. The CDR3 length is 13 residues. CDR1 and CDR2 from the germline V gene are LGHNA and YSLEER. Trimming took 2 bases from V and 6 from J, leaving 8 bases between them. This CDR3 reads CASSQFAGQPQHF. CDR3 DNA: TGCGCCAGCAGCCAATTTGCCGGTCAGCCCCAGCATTTT.

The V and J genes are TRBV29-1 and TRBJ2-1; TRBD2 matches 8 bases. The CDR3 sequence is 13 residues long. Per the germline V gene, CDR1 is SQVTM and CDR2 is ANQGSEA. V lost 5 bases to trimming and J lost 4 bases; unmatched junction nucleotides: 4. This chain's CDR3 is CSVSGRAYNEQFF. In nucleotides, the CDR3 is TGCAGCGTTAGCGGGAGAGCGTACAATGAGCAGTTCTTC.